This T cell receptor beta chain stems from a study of cytomegalovirus exposure and HLA in healthy donors. This clone was picked up a small number of times. Its antigen remains unidentified. The ends were cut back, 3 bases at V and 8 bases at J, with 16 bases in the middle. The germline V gene encodes CDR1 MRHNA and CDR2 SNTAGT. The CDR3 length is 15 residues. PCR involved 60 Vbeta and 13 Jbeta primers. Profiled with immunoSEQ multiplex PCR; TCRdb holds only in-frame clones, not every one. The data show approximately 100,000 clones, approximately 80% seen once. Regarding the study as a whole: Within an earlier analysis, most TCR beta V segments proved productive either about 87% or about 30% of the time.

The receptor was derived from a woman between 18 and 29 years old in good health and CMV-seronegative. The J gene is TRBJ1-4, the V gene TRBV6-4; no firm D call. Sequencing was performed on PBMCs. The CDR3 here is CASSESGEGGEKLFF. CDR3 bases: TGTGCCAGCAGTGAGAGCGGGGAAGGTGGGGAAAAACTGTTTTTT.